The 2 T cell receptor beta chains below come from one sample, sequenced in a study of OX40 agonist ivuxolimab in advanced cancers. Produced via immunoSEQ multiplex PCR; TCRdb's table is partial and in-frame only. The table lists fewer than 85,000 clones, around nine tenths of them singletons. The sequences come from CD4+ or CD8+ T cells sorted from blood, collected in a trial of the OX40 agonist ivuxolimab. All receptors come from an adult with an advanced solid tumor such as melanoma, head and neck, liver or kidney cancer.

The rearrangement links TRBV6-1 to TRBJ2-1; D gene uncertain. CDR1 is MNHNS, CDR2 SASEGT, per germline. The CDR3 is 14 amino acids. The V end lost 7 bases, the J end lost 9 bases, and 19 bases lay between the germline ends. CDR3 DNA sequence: TGTGCCAGCAACCGAGGAGCCATTATCACTGAGCAGTTCTTC. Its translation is CASNRGAIITEQFF.

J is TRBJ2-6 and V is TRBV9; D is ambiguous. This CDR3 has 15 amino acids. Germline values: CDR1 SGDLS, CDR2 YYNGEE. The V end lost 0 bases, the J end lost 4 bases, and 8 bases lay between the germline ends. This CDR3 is CASSVEQSGANVLTF. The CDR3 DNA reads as TGTGCCAGCAGCGTAGAACAATCAGGGGCCAACGTCCTGACTTTC.